Detailed here is one T cell receptor beta chain. This CDR3 has 13 residues. Looked up from germline, CDR1 is MNHNS and CDR2 is SASEGT. This specimen comes from a study of tumor and adjacent non-tumor tissue in lung cancer. Three rounds of nested PCR, following a modified ARM-PCR protocol, produced the TCRbeta library. TCRdb ran MiXCR on the multiplex PCR reads and lists one entry per CDR3 protein. The sample contains tens of thousands of distinct CDR3 sequences, under 70% of which appear only once. RNA was extracted from bulk tissue without any cell sorting. The sample was lung tumor tissue. The rearrangement joins TRBV6-1 to TRBJ1-1; 7 nucleotides match TRBD1. The clonotype originates from a woman in her 70s with non-small cell lung cancer. The CDR3 nucleotides read TGTACCGGCAGAGGGGGCTTGGACACTGAAGCTTTCTTT. Translated: CTGRGGLDTEAFF.